This TCR beta chain was retrieved from a study of T cells after yellow fever vaccination. Whole-study results and caveats: Subsequent booster samples again held most clones from primary vaccination (96% CD4, about 90% CD8). The secondary response showed a weaker magnitude and a faster peak, day 5 versus 15.

CDR3 size: 15 residues. V lost 0 bases and J lost 3, with 12 bases in between. Per the germline V gene, CDR1 is MNHEY and CDR2 is SVGAGI. A process of 5'RACE template switching, which added a universal primer site and UMIs, was used to make TCR cDNA. TCRdb re-derived calls from the 5' RACE reads in MiXCR, one entry per CDR3 protein. The sample includes roughly 85,000 distinct CDR3 sequences, 10% to 15% seen only once; the top ten take 20% to 25%. The J gene is TRBJ2-7, the V gene TRBV6-5; no definite D call. The sequencing here drew on CD8+ T cells not binding an NS4B(214-222) dextramer, sorted from PBMCs, taken approximately 20 days after the first yellow fever vaccination. This receptor was taken from a man aged 18 to 35 who received the YFV17D yellow fever vaccine. CDR3 in amino acids: CASSYSLVADYEQYF. The CDR3 DNA follows: TGTGCCAGCAGTTACTCGTTGGTTGCAGACTACGAGCAGTACTTC.